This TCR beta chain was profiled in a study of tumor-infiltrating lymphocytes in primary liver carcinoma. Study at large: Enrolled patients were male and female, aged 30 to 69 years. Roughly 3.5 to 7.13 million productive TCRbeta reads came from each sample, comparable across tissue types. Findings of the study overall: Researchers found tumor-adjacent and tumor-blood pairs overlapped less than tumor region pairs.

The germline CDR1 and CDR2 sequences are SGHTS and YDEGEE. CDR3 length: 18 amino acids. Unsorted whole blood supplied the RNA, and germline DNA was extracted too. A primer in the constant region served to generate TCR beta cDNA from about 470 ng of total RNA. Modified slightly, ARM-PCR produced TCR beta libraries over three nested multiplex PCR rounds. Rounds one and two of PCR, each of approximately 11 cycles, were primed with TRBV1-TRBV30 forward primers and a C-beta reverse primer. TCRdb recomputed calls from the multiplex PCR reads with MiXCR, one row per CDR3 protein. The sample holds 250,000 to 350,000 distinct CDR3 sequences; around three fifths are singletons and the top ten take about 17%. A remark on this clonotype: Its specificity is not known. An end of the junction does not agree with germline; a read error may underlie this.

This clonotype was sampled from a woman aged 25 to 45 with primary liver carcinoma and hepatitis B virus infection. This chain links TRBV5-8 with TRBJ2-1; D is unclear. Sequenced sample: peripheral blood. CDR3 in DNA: TGTGCCAGCAGCTTGGCCAGTATGGGTATTAGTAGGGCCAACGAGCACTTCTTC. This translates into CASSLASMGISRANEHFF.